Detailed here is one T cell receptor (beta chain). Unmatched junction bases numbered 13, after V lost 5 bases and J lost 0 bases. The CDR3 extends over 19 amino acids. Germline V gene data show CDR1 as MDHEN and CDR2 as SYDVKM. This record comes from a study of shared clonotypes between healthy human individuals. Unsorted PBMC contributed approximately 280 ng DNA, about 30,000 T cell genomes, to each replicate PCR. Clones were sequenced by immunoSEQ multiplex PCR, and TCRdb holds only the in-frame ones, with some missing. Of more than 450,000 clones listed, 60% to 85% are singletons. The origin of this receptor is a woman between 35 and 50 years old in good health. Some clones in this sample may be carry-over from other donors' samples. The V gene is TRBV28, the J gene TRBJ1-3; 10 bases agree with TRBD1. The sequencing sample was made of PBMCs. The CDR3 loop is CASSPIDRGPHYSGNTIYF. CDR3 bases: TGTGCCAGCAGTCCTATAGACAGGGGGCCCCACTACTCTGGAAACACCATATATTTT.